Included here is one TCR beta chain sequence, with context. TCRdb keeps only in-frame clones here, not all; method: immunoSEQ multiplex PCR. Found here are about 87,000 clones, about 80% of them singletons; the top ten hold around 4.5%. Germline assignment: CDR1 KGHSH and CDR2 LQKENI. V gave up 3 bases and J gave up 10 bases, with 12 bases separating them. The CDR3 is 12 amino acids. This record comes from a study of blood T cell repertoires in COVID-19. About the study: Donors in the United States, Italy and Spain gave samples during acute or convalescent COVID-19. In each case, the material was cDNA or gDNA derived from T cells, B-cell-depleted T cells, or PBMCs.

This TCR came from a woman between 45 and 60 years old with acute or convalescent COVID-19. The source material was peripheral blood. This chain connects TRBV18 to TRBJ1-1; D gene ambiguous. The CDR3 sequence: CASSPDGNRAFF. In DNA, the CDR3 is TGTGCCAGCTCACCTGACGGGAACCGAGCTTTCTTT.